This is a list of T cell receptor beta chains from one sample in a study of T cell changes during pregnancy in multiple sclerosis. Profiling relied on immunoSEQ multiplex PCR, and the TCRdb table lists in-frame clones only, not all of them. The table lists some 87,000 clones, approximately 92% of them singletons. The specimen comprised peripheral blood, sampled in the first trimester of pregnancy. All receptors derive from a female donor with multiple sclerosis, enrolled in a pregnancy study. Both conserved end residues are part of each CDR3. Each record gives: clone size, V gene, J gene, D gene, CDR3 DNA, CDR3 protein. The D gene is left open where the match is weak. A row's size may be missing; if present it is once, few, many or a size class.

-	TRBV6-1	TRBJ2-4	-	TGTGCCAGCAGAGTAATCGACAGGCAAATTCAGTACTTC	CASRVIDRQIQYF
few	TRBV5-8	TRBJ2-1	-	TGTGCCAGCAGCTTGGATACAGGATGGATCAATGAGCAGTTCTTC	CASSLDTGWINEQFF
once	TRBV7-2	TRBJ2-7	-	TGTGCCAGCACCCGAGTCTACGAGCAGTACTTC	CASTRVYEQYF
-	TRBV5-5	TRBJ1-4	-	TGTGCCAGCAGCCCTTTTAATGAAAAACTGTTTTTT	CASSPFNEKLFF
-	TRBV6-5	TRBJ1-3	-	TGTGCCAGCAGACTGCCGGGGGATGGAAACACCATATATTTT	CASRLPGDGNTIYF
-	TRBV28	TRBJ2-7	-	TGTGCCAGCAGTCCCAGAGCGGCAGGGGGGCTCTACGAGCAGTACTTC	CASSPRAAGGLYEQYF
-	TRBV6-5	TRBJ2-3	-	TGTGCCAGCAGTTACTCCGGCGGGACCTTCGCAGATACGCAGTATTTT	CASSYSGGTFADTQYF
once	TRBV2	TRBJ1-5	-	TGTGCCAGCAGTGAATCGAGGTCCAATCAGCCCCAGCATTTT	CASSESRSNQPQHF
-	TRBV14	TRBJ1-5	-	TGTGCCAGCAGCCAAGGCCCAGGGGTCTCCAATCAGCCCCAGCATTTT	CASSQGPGVSNQPQHF
-	TRBV12-5	TRBJ2-1	-	TGTGCTAGTGCCCTTGAGGGGGGGAATGAGCAGTTCTTC	CASALEGGNEQFF
once	TRBV27	TRBJ2-4	TRBD2	TGTGCCAGAGGGACTAGCGGGAGTCTTGGCAAAAACATTCAGTACTTC	CARGTSGSLGKNIQYF
-	TRBV7-6	TRBJ2-7	-	TGTGCCAGCAGCTTACAGGGCGCCTACGAGCAGTACTTC	CASSLQGAYEQYF
-	TRBV28	TRBJ2-7	-	TGTGCCAGCAGTTCTCCCCCCCGTGGACAAAACTACGAGCAGTACTTC	CASSSPPRGQNYEQYF
-	TRBV18	TRBJ2-5	TRBD2	TGTGCCAGCTCAAGGACTAGCGGATTCCAAGAGACCCAGTACTTC	CASSRTSGFQETQYF
-	TRBV10-3	TRBJ2-4	TRBD1	TGTGCCATCAGATCCGGGACAGGGTTCGGTGACATTCAGTACTTC	CAIRSGTGFGDIQYF
-	TRBV9	TRBJ2-7	-	TGTGCCAGCAGCGTAGGGGGATCGGCAGGGCTTTTCTACGAGCAGTACTTC	CASSVGGSAGLFYEQYF
-	TRBV5-1	TRBJ2-7	TRBD1	TGCGCCAGCAGCGACGACAGGGGCGGGTACGAGCAGTACTTC	CASSDDRGGYEQYF
-	TRBV19	TRBJ2-7	-	TGTGCCAGTAGTAAGCAAAAGACAGAGATGGGCTACGAGCAGTACTTC	CASSKQKTEMGYEQYF
once	TRBV28	TRBJ2-7	TRBD1	TGTGCCAGCAGCTCCGGGACAGGGGGTTACGAGCAGTACTTC	CASSSGTGGYEQYF
-	TRBV6-1	TRBJ2-1	TRBD2	TGTGCCAGCATGGGGGGACTACTTTGGGGGAATGAGCAGTTCTTC	CASMGGLLWGNEQFF
-	TRBV6-5	TRBJ1-4	-	TGTGCCAGCAGTTATTCCGCGGCAACTAATGAAAAACTGTTTTTT	CASSYSAATNEKLFF
once	TRBV28	TRBJ2-5	-	TGTGCCAGCACCCCCCCCCTCCGGGAGTATCAAGAGACCCAGTACTTC	CASTPPLREYQETQYF
-	TRBV2	TRBJ1-4	-	TGTGCCAGCAGTCCCAGCCGGACAGCGCGGAATGAAAAACTGTTTTTT	CASSPSRTARNEKLFF
-	TRBV5-1	TRBJ2-7	TRBD1	TGCGCCAGCAGCTTGAGGACAGGGGGAGGGGACGAGCAGTACTTC	CASSLRTGGGDEQYF
-	TRBV15	TRBJ1-2	-	TGTGCCACCAGCAGAGGCGTCCGGGAGGACAACTATGGCTACACCTTC	CATSRGVREDNYGYTF
-	TRBV19	TRBJ1-5	-	TGTGCCAGTAGACATCAGGGAGGGGGTCAGCCCCAGCATTTT	CASRHQGGGQPQHF
-	TRBV2	TRBJ2-2	-	TGTGCCAGCAGCAGGGGTTTTGCCGGGGAGCTGTTTTTT	CASSRGFAGELFF
-	TRBV14	TRBJ1-1	TRBD1	TGTGCCAGCAGCCAGGTGCCAACAGGGGCCATCGCTGAAGCTTTCTTT	CASSQVPTGAIAEAFF
-	TRBV7-2	TRBJ2-7	TRBD2	TGTGCCAGCAGCTCGGTAGCGGGAGGGCAGGACGAGCAGTACTTC	CASSSVAGGQDEQYF
-	TRBV2	TRBJ2-5	-	TGTGCCAGCTTCCGGGAGCCCCAAGAGACCCAGTACTTC	CASFREPQETQYF
-	TRBV19	TRBJ2-7	-	TGTGCCAGTAGTTCCCGCCGAAACGGTACCGAGCAGTACTTC	CASSSRRNGTEQYF
-	TRBV27	TRBJ1-2	TRBD1	TGTGCCAGCAGAACCCGACAGGGCGTCTATGGCTACACCTTC	CASRTRQGVYGYTF
-	TRBV7-9	TRBJ2-1	-	TGTGCCAGCAGCTTAGTCGGCGGGCGACTCAATGAGCAGTTCTTC	CASSLVGGRLNEQFF
-	TRBV7-9	TRBJ1-2	-	TGTGCCAGCAGCTTAGACTTGGACGCGGGCTATGGCTACACCTTC	CASSLDLDAGYGYTF
-	TRBV9	TRBJ1-1	-	TGTGCCAGCAGCGTCGACCCCGGGACAGAAGCTTTCTTT	CASSVDPGTEAFF